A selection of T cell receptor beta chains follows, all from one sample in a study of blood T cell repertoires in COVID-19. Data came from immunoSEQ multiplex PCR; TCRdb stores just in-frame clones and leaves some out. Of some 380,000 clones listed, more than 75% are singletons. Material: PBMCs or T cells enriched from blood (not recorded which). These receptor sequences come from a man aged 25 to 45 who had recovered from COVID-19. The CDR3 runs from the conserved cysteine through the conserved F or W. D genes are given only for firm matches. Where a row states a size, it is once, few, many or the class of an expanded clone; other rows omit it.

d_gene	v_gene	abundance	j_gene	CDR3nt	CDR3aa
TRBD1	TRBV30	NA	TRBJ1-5	TGTGCCTGGAGAATCACAGGGGTAAATCAGCCCCAGCATTTT	CAWRITGVNQPQHF
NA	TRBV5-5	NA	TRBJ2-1	TGTGCCAGCAGTTCGGTTCTGAAAAATGAGCAGTTCTTC	CASSSVLKNEQFF
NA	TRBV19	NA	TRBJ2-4	TGTGCCAGTAAGGCCAGGACCAAAAACATTCAGTACTTC	CASKARTKNIQYF
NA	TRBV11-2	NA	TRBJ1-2	TGTGCCAGCAGCTTAGGGCCCAGGCCAGATGGCTACACCTTC	CASSLGPRPDGYTF
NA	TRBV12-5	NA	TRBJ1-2	TGTGCTAGTGGTTTGGTACGGAACTATGGCTACACCTTC	CASGLVRNYGYTF
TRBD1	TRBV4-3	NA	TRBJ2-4	TGCGCCAGCAGCCAAGGCGGGACAGGGAGCTACATTCAGTACTTC	CASSQGGTGSYIQYF
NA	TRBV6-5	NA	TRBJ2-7	TGTGCCAGCAGTTACTCCCAGTCTGCCTACGAGCAGTACTTC	CASSYSQSAYEQYF
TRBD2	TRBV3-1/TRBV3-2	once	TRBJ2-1	TGTGCCAGCAGCCTCCGGGGGGACTACAATGAGCAGTTCTTC	CASSLRGDYNEQFF
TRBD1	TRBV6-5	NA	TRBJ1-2	TGTGCCAGCAGGCTCCCGGGACAGGGAGTTGGCTACACCTTC	CASRLPGQGVGYTF
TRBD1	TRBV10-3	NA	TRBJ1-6	TGTGCCAGTAGGATGGACAGGGCCGGTTCACCCCTCCACTTT	CASRMDRAGSPLHF
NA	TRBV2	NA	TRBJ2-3	TGTGCCAGCAGTGTCAGAAGAAGCACAGATACGCAGTATTTT	CASSVRRSTDTQYF
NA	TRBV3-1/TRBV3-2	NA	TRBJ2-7	TGTGCCAGCAGCCAAGACAAGGGGTTCTACGAGCAGTACTTC	CASSQDKGFYEQYF
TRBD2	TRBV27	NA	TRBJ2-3	TGTGCCAGCAGTTTCCGGGGGGGCAGAGACACAGATACGCAGTATTTT	CASSFRGGRDTDTQYF
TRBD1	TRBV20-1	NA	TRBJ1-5	TGCAGTGCTAGTCGCTATGCGGGACAGGGCAATCAGCCCCAGCATTTT	CSASRYAGQGNQPQHF
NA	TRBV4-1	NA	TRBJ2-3	TGCGCCAGCAGCCAAGAGGGGGGAGGAGATACGCAGTATTTT	CASSQEGGGDTQYF
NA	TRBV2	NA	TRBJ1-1	TGTGCCAGCAGTACCTATGGTTCTGAAGCTTTCTTT	CASSTYGSEAFF
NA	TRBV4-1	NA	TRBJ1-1	TGCGCCAGCGATAGAGCTTTCTTT	CASDRAFF
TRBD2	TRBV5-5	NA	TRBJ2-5	TGTGCCAGCACTCCCCGGGGGGACTCTGCTACAGAGACCCAGTACTTC	CASTPRGDSATETQYF
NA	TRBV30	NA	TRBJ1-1	TGTGCCTGGAGTGTATTAGGTAGCGGCACTGAAGCTTTCTTT	CAWSVLGSGTEAFF
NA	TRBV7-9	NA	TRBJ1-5	TGTGCCAGCAGCCCCTTAAGCAATCAGCCCCAGCATTTT	CASSPLSNQPQHF
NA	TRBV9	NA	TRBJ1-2	TGTGCCAGCAGCGCCCCAGTTCTGGTGGAGATGGATGGCTACACCTTC	CASSAPVLVEMDGYTF
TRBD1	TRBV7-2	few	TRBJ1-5	TGTGCCAGCAGCCCGACAGGGGGCGGTAGCAATCAGCCCCAGCATTTT	CASSPTGGGSNQPQHF